The 20 T cell receptor beta chains below come from one sample, sequenced in a study of beta chain features in type 1 diabetes. Every bit of the isolated RNA underwent reverse transcription, so sequencing read expressed TCRB transcripts. This table comes from immunoSEQ multiplex PCR, and its TCRdb copy is limited to in-frame clones, with some not included. The sample shows hundreds of thousands of clones, about a sixth of them seen only once. Sequenced material: naive CD4+ T cells from blood. These receptors were obtained from a young man in good health.

Written as DNA, the CDR3 is TGTGCCAGTAGAGTCCTAGCGGGAGGTCAAGAGACCCAGTACTTC. Translation: CASRVLAGGQETQYF. The chain carries TRBV19 and TRBJ2-5; 11 bases map to TRBD2. V was pared by 6 bases and J by 2 bases, with 5 bases of the junction left unmatched. The CDR3 spans 15 residues. Per germline, CDR1 LNHDA and CDR2 SQIVND (reference sequence). The full variable domain, completed using reference TRBV19 and TRBJ2-5, is DGGITQSPKYLFRKEGQNVTLSCEQNLNHDAMYWYRQDPGQGLRLIYYSQIVNDFQKGDIAEGYSVSREKKESFPLTVTSAQKNPTAFYLCASRVLAGGQETQYFGPGTRLLVL.

This clone was found a few times. V and J are TRBV15 and TRBJ2-3, with 10 bases identical to TRBD2. Germline CDR1 LNHNV, CDR2 YYDKDF (reference sequence). The V and J ends lost 0 bases and 2 bases, in that order; junction bases with no gene match: 5. The CDR3 has 17 amino acids. CDR3 sequence: CATSRDLLAGATDTQYF. The DNA of the CDR3 is TGTGCCACCAGCAGAGATCTCCTAGCGGGAGCCACAGATACGCAGTATTTT.

This sequence joins TRBV7-8 and TRBJ1-2; 8 bases align to TRBD1. This CDR3 has 15 amino acids. Germline V gene lookup returns CDR1 SGHVS and CDR2 FQNEAQ. V gave up 4 bases and J gave up 8 bases; unmatched junction bases: 12. This chain's CDR3 is CASSSPRQGILGYTF. In DNA, the CDR3 is TGTGCCAGCAGCTCGCCTCGACAGGGGATATTGGGCTACACCTTC. Combining the CDR3 with reference TRBV7-8 and TRBJ1-2 gives the whole variable domain GAGVSQSPRYKVAKRGQDVALRCDPISGHVSLFWYQQALGQGPEFLTYFQNEAQLDKSGLPSDRFFAERPEGSVSTLKIQRTQQEDSAVYLCASSSPRQGILGYTFGSGTRLTVV.

The rearrangement links TRBV19 to TRBJ2-6; TRBD1 agrees at 9 bases. With 5 bases clipped from V and 0 bases from J, the junction kept 11 bases outside the gene matches. The V gene's germline CDR1 is LNHDA and CDR2 SQIVND (reference sequence). The CDR3 loop spans 19 amino acids. The CDR3 loop reads CASSPQGGTGSSGANVLTF. CDR3 DNA: TGTGCCAGTAGTCCGCAGGGGGGGACAGGGAGCTCTGGGGCCAACGTCCTGACTTTC.

This clone was picked up a small number of times. CDR3 DNA: TGTGCAAGTCGCTTAGGGGCCGGGACCACTGATGAAAAACTGTTTTTT. This translates into CASRLGAGTTDEKLFF. The chain carries TRBV12-2 and TRBJ1-4. TRBV12-2 is a known pseudogene. The CDR3 sequence is 16 residues long.

In regard to this clone: The sample holds other DNA sequences that translate to the same CDR3. The chain uses TRBV28 and TRBJ1-6, with 10 bases aligning to TRBD1. CDR3 length: 14 residues. J gave up 8 bases and V 5 bases, and 3 bases lay outside the gene matches. Per the germline V gene, CDR1 is MDHEN and CDR2 is SYDVKM. CDR3 loop: CASSRDRGYSPLHF. The DNA for the CDR3 is TGTGCCAGCAGTCGGGACAGGGGTTATTCACCCCTCCACTTT.

The V and J genes are TRBV4-3 and TRBJ2-5, with 11 bases identical to TRBD2. The J call could be wrong; TRBJ2-7 is a better fit for the DNA end. In germline, CDR1 is LGHNA, CDR2 YSLEER. The length of the CDR3 is 15 residues. The CDR3 region has the DNA TGCGCCAGCAGTCGGGTAGCGGGAGGGCCCTACGAGCAGTACTTC. Residues: CASSRVAGGPYEQYF.

J is TRBJ2-1 and V is TRBV4-2; D is possibly TRBD2 (6 bases). Germline CDR1 reads LGHNA; CDR2 reads YNFKEQ. This CDR3 contains 14 residues. With 0 bases removed from V and 10 bases from J, the gap between germline ends came to 13 bases. The DNA for the CDR3 is TGTGCCAGCAGCCAAGATGTCAGGCTAGCGGAGCAGTTCTTC. It yields the protein CASSQDVRLAEQFF.

This clone was counted a few times. This rearrangement joins TRBV7-7 to TRBJ2-1; possibly TRBD2 for D (6 bases). Trimming took 3 bases from V and 0 from J, leaving 15 bases between them. Germline assignment: CDR1 SSHAT and CDR2 FNYEAQ (reference sequence). The length of the CDR3 is 17 residues. Here the CDR3 DNA reads TGTGCCAGCAGCTTCTCCCTAGCGCCGAGCTCCTACAATGAGCAGTTCTTC. This gives the protein CASSFSLAPSSYNEQFF.

The gene calls are TRBV7-3 and TRBJ2-7; no reliable D call. Germline V gene data show CDR1 as SGHTA and CDR2 as FQGTGA. Between the trimmed V and J ends, which lost 1 base and 2 bases, there was a span of 9 bases. The CDR3 has 14 residues. This CDR3 is CASSLSGWTYEQYF. In nucleotides, the CDR3 is TGTGCCAGCAGCTTAAGTGGTTGGACCTACGAGCAGTACTTC.

The chain uses TRBV18 and TRBJ1-5, with unresolved D. Per germline, CDR1 KGHSH and CDR2 LQKENI. The V end was cut by 1 base, the J end by 6 bases, with 7 bases between. The CDR3 runs 13 residues. The CDR3 spells CASSPREAQPQHF. The CDR3 region has the DNA TGTGCCAGCTCACCACGGGAAGCTCAGCCCCAGCATTTT.

This clone was seen only a few times. This chain uses TRBV30 with TRBJ2-7, with 9 bases fitting TRBD1. The CDR3 sequence is 16 residues long. With V trimmed by 2 bases and J by 0 bases, 8 bases remained unmatched. Germline CDR1 is GTSNPN and CDR2 is SVGIG (reference sequence). Here the CDR3 reads CAWSLGTGTSSYEQYF. In nucleotides, the CDR3 is TGTGCCTGGAGTTTGGGGACAGGGACGAGCTCCTACGAGCAGTACTTC.

This clone was counted only a few times. This chain joins TRBV18 and TRBJ2-5; no firm D call. In germline, CDR1 is KGHSH, CDR2 LQKENI. V shed 0 bases and J shed 5 bases, with 13 bases lying between them. The CDR3 is 15 residues long. The CDR3 loop is CASSPPRNGGETQYF. In DNA, the CDR3 is TGTGCCAGCTCACCACCGAGGAATGGTGGGGAGACCCAGTACTTC.

Only a few counts were recorded for this clone. The chain joins TRBV5-4 to TRBJ1-4; D not certain. V was pared by 0 bases and J by 6 bases, with 9 bases between. The V gene's germline CDR1 is SGHNT and CDR2 YYREEE (reference sequence). The CDR3 has 14 residues. CDR3 sequence (DNA): TGTGCCAGCAGCTTGGTCGGGAGCGATGAAAAACTGTTTTTT. This sequence encodes CASSLVGSDEKLFF. The complete variable domain, with remaining parts taken from reference TRBV5-4 and TRBJ1-4, reads ETGVTQSPTHLIKTRGQQVTLRCSSQSGHNTVSWYQQALGQGPQFIFQYYREEENGRGNFPPRFSGLQFPNYSSELNVNALELDDSALYLCASSLVGSDEKLFFGSGTQLSVL.

This rearrangement joins TRBV7-2 to TRBJ1-1; D unresolved. Germline loops: CDR1 SGHTA, CDR2 FQGNSA. V was pared by 4 bases and J by 1 base, with 7 bases between. The CDR3 has 13 residues. This CDR3 is CASSYEENTEAFF. The CDR3 DNA follows: TGTGCCAGCAGCTACGAAGAGAACACTGAAGCTTTCTTT.

This clone has a handful of counts. V gene TRBV12-2 combines with J gene TRBJ2-3; the table gives TRBD1 as D, unverified against the DNA. TRBV12-2 is an annotated pseudogene. The CDR3 has 15 residues. The CDR3 spells CASPTRQGVTDTQYF. The CDR3 bases are TGTGCAAGTCCTACCCGACAGGGGGTCACAGATACGCAGTATTTT.

The rearrangement joins TRBV20-1 to TRBJ1-2; D ambiguous. This CDR3 has 11 residues. Trimming left V 6 bases short and J 7 bases short, with 12 bases between. CDR1 DFQATT and CDR2 SNEGSKA come from the germline V gene (reference sequence). The CDR3 DNA is TGCAGTGCCGCCCGAATGGGTGGCTACACCTTC. It translates to CSAARMGGYTF.

This rearrangement joins TRBV18 to TRBJ1-2; D is ambiguous. CDR1 and CDR2 from the germline V gene are KGHSH and LQKENI. This CDR3 is built from 14 residues. V gave up 3 bases and J gave up 4 bases, with 12 bases separating them. This CDR3 reads CASSPGSGFYGYTF. In DNA form, the CDR3 reads TGTGCCAGCTCACCCGGTTCGGGGTTCTATGGCTACACCTTC.

The V gene is TRBV21-1, the J gene TRBJ2-1; the listed D gene, TRBD2, was not tested against the DNA. TRBV21-1 is deemed a pseudogene. This CDR3 is built from 18 residues. CDR3 nucleotides: TGTGCCAGCAGCAAAGTGGGGACTAGCGTTAGCTCCTACAATGAGCAGTTCTTC. Its protein is CASSKVGTSVSSYNEQFF.

The rearrangement uses TRBV28 and TRBJ2-7; 8 nucleotides agree with TRBD2. With V trimmed by 6 bases and J by 5 bases, 15 bases remained unmatched. CDR1 and CDR2 from the germline V gene are MDHEN and SYDVKM. This CDR3 has 16 amino acids. The CDR3: CASSQVGSGSPNEQYF. The CDR3 nucleotides read TGTGCCAGCAGCCAAGTAGGGAGCGGGAGCCCCAACGAGCAGTACTTC.